Described below is a single TCR beta chain sequence and its context. Its antigen is not identified. PCR employed 60 Vbeta and 13 Jbeta primers. Data came from immunoSEQ multiplex PCR; TCRdb stores just in-frame clones and leaves some out. This sample yields approximately 85,000 clones, of which around 80% are seen a single time; under 8.5% belongs to the top ten. The sample originates from a study of cytomegalovirus exposure and HLA in healthy donors. Study conclusions and caveats: Another analysis was done later, and it associated approximately 15,000 TCR beta sequences with HLA alleles at 0.05 false discovery rate. In a later analysis, DRB1 alleles had the most associated TCRs; HLA-C alleles the fewest.

V lost 6 bases to trimming and J lost 2 bases; unmatched junction nucleotides: 3. The CDR3 spans 14 residues. Germline lookup yields CDR1 SNHLY and CDR2 FYNNEI. The chain carries TRBV2 and TRBJ2-7; 11 bases fit TRBD2. The source is a man aged 25 to 40 in good health and CMV-seronegative. Material for sequencing was PBMCs. CDR3 DNA sequence: TGTGCCAGCAGGGGACTAGCGGTGACCTACGAGCAGTACTTC. Translated, it gives CASRGLAVTYEQYF.